One and the same sample provided the 21 T cell receptor beta chains below, sequenced in a study of response to subunit inactivated influenza vaccine. TCRdb itself ran the RT-PCR reads through MiXCR, one entry per CDR3 protein. The sample records 490,000 or so distinct CDR3 sequences, less than 8% being singletons. This specimen consisted of PBMCs from blood, obtained around 2 years after vaccination. These receptors were collected from a man aged 50 to 75 who received an inactivated influenza vaccine.

The rearrangement uses TRBV6-5 and TRBJ1-2; D unclear. Germline V gene sequence: CDR1 MNHEY, CDR2 SVGAGI. V dropped 2 bases and J dropped 4 bases, with 8 bases sitting between them. CDR3 size: 13 residues. The CDR3 DNA reads TGTGCCAGCAGTTACACCTTCACCTATGGCTACACCTTC. Residues: CASSYTFTYGYTF.

This clonotype was counted many times. The genes are TRBV4-1 and TRBJ2-7; D unclear. Germline values: CDR1 MGHRA, CDR2 YSYEKL. Trimming took 0 bases from V and 3 from J, leaving 6 bases between them. The CDR3 length is 13 residues. In nucleotides, the CDR3 is TGCGCCAGCAGCCAAGAACGGCACTACGAGCAGTACTTC. This sequence encodes CASSQERHYEQYF.

This clonotype was counted between two and nine times. The rearrangement joins TRBV28 to TRBJ2-3, with 12 nucleotides matching TRBD2. Per germline, CDR1 MDHEN and CDR2 SYDVKM. Unmatched junction bases numbered 10, after V lost 6 bases and J lost 6 bases. The CDR3 contains 16 residues. The CDR3 coding sequence is TGTGCCAGCAGCCGATCTAGCGGGAGGGCCCACGATACGCAGTATTTT. Translation: CASSRSSGRAHDTQYF.

The chain combines TRBV20-1 with TRBJ2-1; 9 nucleotides match TRBD2. This CDR3 has 16 amino acids. Germline values: CDR1 DFQATT, CDR2 SNEGSKA (reference sequence). Trimming took 1 base from V and 9 from J; bases not matched to a gene: 13. The CDR3 region is CSARGWLAGNSGEQFF. DNA for the CDR3: TGCAGTGCTAGAGGTTGGCTAGCGGGAAATAGCGGTGAGCAGTTCTTC.

V is TRBV20-1 and J is TRBJ2-1; perhaps D is TRBD1 or TRBD2 (6 bases each). The CDR3 runs to 15 residues. V lost 3 bases, J lost 3 bases, and 15 bases lay in between. Germline V gene sequence: CDR1 DFQATT, CDR2 SNEGSKA (reference sequence). The CDR3 bases are TGCAGTGCTAGTCGAGGGGGGTCAGTCTACAATGAGCAGTTCTTC. Its translation is CSASRGGSVYNEQFF.

This chain uses TRBV5-1 with TRBJ2-3, with 7 bases identical to TRBD1. J was trimmed by 5 bases and V by 4 bases; bases with no gene match: 7. From germline, CDR1 is SGHRS and CDR2 YFSETQ. This CDR3 region has 14 residues. CDR3 coding DNA: TGCGCCAGCAGCCCACGTACAGGGGAAGATACGCAGTATTTT. Amino acids: CASSPRTGEDTQYF.

Many counts were recorded for this clonotype. V and J are TRBV5-1 and TRBJ1-2, with 12 nucleotides matching TRBD1. Germline V gives CDR1 SGHRS, CDR2 YFSETQ. The CDR3 is made up of 15 amino acids. Losses at the gene ends were 3 bases for V and 6 bases for J; bases not matched to a gene: 6. In nucleotides, the CDR3 is TGCGCCAGCAGCTCGGGACAGGGGGCAGGAGATGGCTACACCTTC. Residues: CASSSGQGAGDGYTF. Together with reference TRBV5-1 and TRBJ1-2, the CDR3 gives the full variable domain: KAGVTQTPRYLIKTRGQQVTLSCSPISGHRSVSWYQQTPGQGLQFLFEYFSETQRNKGNFPGRFSGRQFSNSRSEMNVSTLELGDSALYLCASSSGQGAGDGYTFGSGTRLTVV.

The sample holds a few counts of this clonotype. This chain joins TRBV18 and TRBJ2-7; the match to TRBD1 covers 9 bases. With 2 bases clipped from V and 10 bases from J, the junction kept 9 bases outside the gene matches. The CDR3 spans 14 residues. CDR1 and CDR2 from the germline V gene are KGHSH and LQKENI. This CDR3 is CASSPGGQGPEQYF. CDR3 nucleotide sequence: TGTGCCAGCTCACCAGGGGGACAGGGACCAGAACAGTACTTC.

This sequence joins TRBV20-1 and TRBJ2-3; D assignment may be TRBD1 or TRBD2 (5 bases each). CDR3 length: 14 residues. V was shortened by 6 bases and J by 3 bases, with 16 bases between the two germline ends. From germline, CDR1 is DFQATT and CDR2 SNEGSKA (reference sequence). CDR3 protein: CSALGAGVTDTQYF. DNA of the CDR3: TGCAGTGCCCTTGGGGCGGGTGTAACAGATACGCAGTATTTT.

This clonotype was found a few times. V is TRBV4-1 and J is TRBJ1-2; TRBD1 might be the D (5 bases). CDR3 length equals 14 residues. CDR1 is MGHRA and CDR2 is YSYEKL in the germline V gene. V was trimmed by 0 bases and J by 7 bases, leaving 12 bases between them. As DNA, the CDR3 is TGCGCCAGCAGCCAAGACCACGGGGGTTCTGGCTACACCTTC. This sequence encodes CASSQDHGGSGYTF.

This clonotype was detected a few times. CDR3: CASSQDTGSPGELFF. The CDR3 bases are TGCGCCAGCAGCCAAGATACTGGGAGTCCGGGGGAGCTGTTTTTT. This chain joins TRBV4-3 and TRBJ2-2; the D gene is possibly TRBD2 (5 bases). The V end lost 0 bases, the J end lost 8 bases, and 13 bases lay between the germline ends. From germline, CDR1 is LGHNA and CDR2 YSLEER. The CDR3 is 15 residues long.

This clonotype was observed many times. The DNA for the CDR3 is TGTGCCAGCAGTTCAGGGAAAGAGACCCAGTACTTC. Its translation: CASSSGKETQYF. The gene calls are TRBV12-3 or TRBV12-4 and TRBJ2-5; a possible D gene is TRBD1 (5 bases). The CDR3 is made up of 12 amino acids. The germline V and J ends were trimmed by 4 bases and 3 bases, with 6 bases remaining between them.

A few counts support this clonotype. This chain links TRBV10-3 with TRBJ2-3, with 14 positions matching TRBD2. CDR3 length: 18 amino acids. Germline trimming cut 9 bases from V and 3 bases from J; bases unmatched to any gene: 14. Looked up from germline, CDR1 is ENHRY and CDR2 is SYGVKD. The CDR3: CAILGLAGVGLWTDTQYF. The CDR3, as DNA: TGTGCCATTCTGGGACTAGCGGGAGTTGGGTTGTGGACAGATACGCAGTATTTT.

The V gene is TRBV5-1, the J gene TRBJ2-1; D is unresolved. The CDR3 is 14 residues long. Trimming removed 0 bases at V and 6 bases at J, with 10 bases between. Germline lookup yields CDR1 SGHRS and CDR2 YFSETQ. The CDR3 region is CASSLDLSLNEQFF. The CDR3 DNA reads as TGCGCCAGCAGCTTGGATCTGTCGCTCAATGAGCAGTTCTTC.

CDR3 protein: CASSLGPVRGATNEKLFF. The CDR3 DNA reads as TGTGCCAGCAGCTTGGGCCCTGTCAGGGGAGCAACTAATGAAAAACTGTTTTTT. The rearrangement joins TRBV5-5 to TRBJ1-4; a weak D match, TRBD1 (6 bases). The CDR3 is 18 amino acids. CDR1 and CDR2 (germline): SGHKS, YYEKEE (reference sequence). Trimming removed 0 bases at V and 0 bases at J, with 15 bases between. The variable domain in full, completed from reference TRBV5-5 and TRBJ1-4, reads DAGVTQSPTHLIKTRGQQVTLRCSPISGHKSVSWYQQVLGQGPQFIFQYYEKEERGRGNFPDRFSARQFPNYSSELNVNALLLGDSALYLCASSLGPVRGATNEKLFFGSGTQLSVL.

This clonotype was observed at least ten times. CDR3 amino acids: CASSYTRQGGDEQYF. CDR3 in DNA: TGTGCCAGCAGTTACACCCGACAGGGTGGCGACGAGCAGTACTTC. This chain links TRBV6-5 with TRBJ2-7, with 7 bases fitting TRBD1. The V segment lost 2 bases and the J segment 5 bases; nucleotides outside the gene matches: 9. The V gene's germline CDR1 is MNHEY and CDR2 SVGAGI. The CDR3 spans 15 residues.

A few counts support this clonotype. The chain joins TRBV7-2 to TRBJ2-3; D possibly matches TRBD1 or TRBD2 (6 bases each). From germline, CDR1 is SGHTA and CDR2 FQGNSA. CDR3 size: 15 residues. Trimming took 1 base from V and 2 from J, leaving 10 bases between them. CDR3 coding DNA: TGTGCCAGCAGCTTAGGCGGGACATTCACAGATACGCAGTATTTT. Protein: CASSLGGTFTDTQYF. The variable domain in full, completed from reference TRBV7-2 and TRBJ2-3, reads GAGVSQSPSNKVTEKGKDVELRCDPISGHTALYWYRQSLGQGLEFLIYFQGNSAPDKSGLPSDRFSAERTGGSVSTLTIQRTQQEDSAVYLCASSLGGTFTDTQYFGPGTRLTVL.

This clonotype appeared many times. The chain recombines TRBV29-1 with TRBJ2-1, with D possibly matching TRBD2 (6 bases). Germline V gene lookup returns CDR1 SQVTM and CDR2 ANQGSEA. The CDR3 consists of 14 residues. Trimming cost V 7 bases and J 4 bases, with 17 bases left between them. The CDR3 reads CSARRDEGYNEQFF. In nucleotides, the CDR3 is TGCAGCGCCCGGAGGGACGAGGGGTACAATGAGCAGTTCTTC.

The gene calls are TRBV19 and TRBJ1-5; D may be TRBD1 (6 bases). Germline lookup yields CDR1 LNHDA and CDR2 SQIVND (reference sequence). The CDR3 loop spans 13 amino acids. Trimming left V 7 bases short and J 3 bases short, with 10 bases between. The CDR3 loop is CASTGQYNQPQHF. In DNA, the CDR3 is TGTGCCAGTACAGGACAGTACAATCAGCCCCAGCATTTT.

This clonotype has at least ten counts. The CDR3, as DNA: TGTGCCAGCAGTTTCAGGGAGGCCAAAAACATTCAGTACTTC. Protein: CASSFREAKNIQYF. The J gene is TRBJ2-4, the V gene TRBV12-3 or TRBV12-4; D could derive from TRBD1 or TRBD2 (5 bases each). V was pared by 3 bases and J by 1 base, with 7 bases between. The CDR3 consists of 14 residues.

The chain combines TRBV5-4 with TRBJ1-6, with TRBD1 identical over 11 bases. The CDR3 covers 15 residues. V shed 4 bases and J 9 bases; nucleotides not matched to a gene: 6. Germline assignment: CDR1 SGHNT and CDR2 YYREEE (reference sequence). In nucleotides, the CDR3 is TGTGCCAGCAGCGGGAAGGGACAGGGGGTTTCACCCCTCCACTTT. Translation: CASSGKGQGVSPLHF.